These 20 T cell receptor beta chains were sequenced from one sample in a study of blood T cell repertoires in COVID-19. Repertoires were generated with immunoSEQ multiplex PCR, while TCRdb's copy carries only in-frame clones and drops some. The sample holds fewer than 400,000 clones; roughly 90% are singletons and the top ten take approximately 17%. Sequences were obtained from PBMCs or T cells enriched from blood (not recorded which). All receptors come from a young woman who had recovered from COVID-19.

The genes are TRBV29-1 and TRBJ2-1; tentatively, D is TRBD2 (6 bases). Trimming pared 2 bases from V and 15 bases from J, leaving 11 bases between. Germline values: CDR1 SQVTM, CDR2 ANQGSEA. The length of the CDR3 is 10 residues. CDR3 sequence (DNA): TGCAGCGTTGAATCGGGGGTTGGGTTCTTC. It codes for CSVESGVGFF.

The chain carries TRBV23-1 and TRBJ1-2; D is ambiguous. TRBV23-1 is treated as an ORF (open reading frame) with a function not yet certain. The CDR3 extends over 12 amino acids. The ends were cut back, 4 bases at V and 0 bases at J, with 3 bases in the middle. The CDR3 loop reads CASSRPNYGYTF. CDR3 nucleotide sequence: TGCGCCAGCAGTCGGCCTAACTATGGCTACACCTTC.

The sample holds a few counts of this clone. V gene TRBV12-3 or TRBV12-4 combines with J gene TRBJ2-7, with D perhaps matching TRBD1 (5 bases). This CDR3 spans 13 amino acids. V lost 8 bases and J lost 3, with 14 bases in between. The CDR3 reads CASRETEGYEQYF. In DNA form, the CDR3 reads TGTGCCAGCCGAGAGACAGAAGGCTACGAGCAGTACTTC.

This clone was counted between two and nine times. The genes are TRBV18 and TRBJ1-2, with 7 bases matching TRBD1. The CDR3 is made up of 15 amino acids. V was clipped by 1 base and J by 8 bases; unmatched bases: 10. CDR1 is KGHSH and CDR2 is LQKENI in the germline V gene. In DNA, the CDR3 is TGTGCCAGCTCACCACGCGGGCAGGGGGAGGAAGGCTACACCTTC. Translated, it gives CASSPRGQGEEGYTF.

The V call is TRBV7-3, the J call TRBJ2-1, with D possibly being TRBD1 (7 bases). Between the trimmed V and J ends, which lost 6 bases and 7 bases, there was a span of 19 bases. The CDR3 extends over 15 amino acids. Germline CDR1 is SGHTA and CDR2 is FQGTGA. CDR3 in DNA: TGTGCCAGCAGTGTTGGAGGGGGCATGAGAAATGAGCAGTTCTTC. It codes for CASSVGGGMRNEQFF.

The chain recombines TRBV21-1 with TRBJ1-2; the DNA was not compared with TRBD1, the D call given in the table. TRBV21-1 is recorded as a pseudogene. The CDR3 runs to 14 residues. The CDR3 spells CASNRVLINYGYTF. CDR3 coding DNA: TGTGCCAGCAACAGGGTCCTGATTAACTATGGCTACACCTTC.

The chain combines TRBV28 with TRBJ1-5; 7 nucleotides align to TRBD1. V lost 7 bases, J lost 3 bases, and 3 bases stayed unmatched. From germline, CDR1 is MDHEN and CDR2 SYDVKM. The CDR3 length is 13 residues. CDR3 nucleotides: TGTGCCAGCAATAGGGGGCTCAATCAGCCCCAGCATTTT. It encodes CASNRGLNQPQHF.

The chain is built from TRBV27 and TRBJ2-4, with 9 nucleotides matching TRBD2. With 4 bases clipped from V and 6 bases from J, the junction kept 10 bases outside the gene matches. The CDR3 extends over 16 amino acids. Germline values: CDR1 MNHEY, CDR2 SMNVEV (reference sequence). Here the CDR3 reads CASSSQPAGGPNIQYF. For the CDR3, the DNA is TGTGCCAGCAGTTCACAACCGGCGGGAGGGCCAAACATTCAGTACTTC.

In regard to this clone: Other DNA variants within this sample encode the same CDR3. The CDR3 spells CASSVEGAAGNTIYF. The CDR3 nucleotides are TGTGCCAGCAGCGTAGAGGGGGCAGCGGGAAACACCATATATTTT. The chain couples TRBV9 to TRBJ1-3; 7 bases match TRBD1. This CDR3 has 15 residues. Germline trimming cut 0 bases from V and 4 bases from J; bases unmatched to any gene: 4. CDR1 is SGDLS and CDR2 is YYNGEE in the germline V gene.

The chain joins TRBV3-1 (or the pseudogene TRBV3-2) to TRBJ2-3, with D unclear. In germline, CDR1 is LGHDT, CDR2 YNNKEL (reference sequence). The CDR3 runs to 11 residues. The V gene lost 0 bases and the J gene lost 8 bases, with 3 bases spanning the gap. As DNA, the CDR3 is TGTGCCAGCAGCCAAGACATTACGCAGTATTTT. This sequence encodes CASSQDITQYF.

V usage is TRBV10-3 and J usage is TRBJ1-2, with TRBD1 identical over 8 bases. The CDR3 sequence is 12 residues long. The ends lost 10 bases at V and 8 bases at J; junction bases unmatched: 9. In germline, CDR1 is ENHRY, CDR2 SYGVKD. The DNA for the CDR3 is TGTGCCACCCGCCAGGGGGCCGGCGGCTACACCTTC. This sequence encodes CATRQGAGGYTF.

The rearrangement joins TRBV5-1 to TRBJ1-2, with D possibly being TRBD1 (5 bases). CDR3 length equals 17 residues. V was pared by 1 base and J by 8 bases, with 24 bases between. CDR1 SGHRS and CDR2 YFSETQ come from the germline V gene. CDR3 in amino acids: CASSLSAVRGGKGGYTF. DNA for the CDR3: TGCGCCAGCAGCTTGTCGGCGGTCCGGGGCGGGAAAGGAGGCTACACCTTC.

V gene TRBV3-1 (or the pseudogene TRBV3-2) combines with J gene TRBJ2-4; 8 bases line up with TRBD1. This CDR3 spans 16 amino acids. The germline V gene encodes CDR1 LGHDT and CDR2 YNNKEL (reference sequence). After removal of 1 base from V and 0 bases from J, the junction contained 2 bases not matched to a gene. The CDR3 sequence: CASSQGQGLAKNIQYF. The CDR3 DNA follows: TGTGCCAGCAGCCAAGGACAGGGGCTAGCCAAAAACATTCAGTACTTC.

The chain recombines TRBV5-5 with TRBJ2-7, with TRBD1 matching 9 bases. The V gene end was trimmed by 3 bases and the J gene end by 1 base; junction bases not matched to a gene: 5. The V gene's germline CDR1 is SGHKS and CDR2 YYEKEE (reference sequence). The CDR3 runs to 15 residues. The CDR3 protein is CASSSPGTGSYEQYF. The DNA for the CDR3 is TGTGCCAGCAGCTCTCCAGGGACAGGGTCCTACGAGCAGTACTTC. Filled out from reference TRBV5-5 and TRBJ2-7, the complete variable domain reads DAGVTQSPTHLIKTRGQQVTLRCSPISGHKSVSWYQQVLGQGPQFIFQYYEKEERGRGNFPDRFSARQFPNYSSELNVNALLLGDSALYLCASSSPGTGSYEQYFGPGTRLTVT.

The chain is built from TRBV7-9 and TRBJ1-3; D might be TRBD1 (6 bases). The CDR3 loop spans 16 amino acids. Germline loops: CDR1 SEHNR, CDR2 FQNEAQ (reference sequence). V lost 4 bases, J lost 0 bases, and 13 bases lay in between. CDR3 amino acids: CASSSQGRISGNTIYF. The CDR3 DNA reads TGTGCCAGCAGCTCACAGGGCCGTATCTCTGGAAACACCATATATTTT.

This chain joins TRBV6-5 and TRBJ1-2; D gene ambiguous. Trimming stripped 7 bases from V and 6 bases from J, with 6 bases between. The CDR3 spans 10 residues. Germline V lookup: CDR1 MNHEY, CDR2 SVGAGI. In DNA form, the CDR3 reads TGTGCCAGCATGGCGGATGGCTACACCTTC. Its protein is CASMADGYTF.

The chain employs TRBV6-1 and TRBJ2-1, with 9 bases aligning to TRBD2. Germline assignment: CDR1 MNHNS and CDR2 SASEGT. V shed 0 bases and J 3 bases; nucleotides not matched to a gene: 6. The length of the CDR3 is 17 residues. For the CDR3, the DNA is TGTGCCAGCAGTGAAGCCCACGATAGCGGGAGCTACAATGAGCAGTTCTTC. It yields the protein CASSEAHDSGSYNEQFF.

This chain connects TRBV7-9 to TRBJ2-7, with 9 bases lining up with TRBD2. The trim removed 8 bases at V and 7 bases at J, leaving 9 bases unmatched. This CDR3 comprises 13 residues. The germline gives CDR1 SEHNR, CDR2 FQNEAQ (reference sequence). DNA of the CDR3: TGTGCCAGCGAATCTAGCGGGATTGGTGAGCAGTACTTC. Protein sequence: CASESSGIGEQYF. Drawing the rest from reference TRBV7-9 and TRBJ2-7, the complete variable domain is DTGVSQNPRHKITKRGQNVTFRCDPISEHNRLYWYRQTLGQGPEFLTYFQNEAQLEKSRLLSDRFSAERPKGSFSTLEIQRTEQGDSAMYLCASESSGIGEQYFGPGTRLTVT.

V gene TRBV6-5 combines with J gene TRBJ1-5; maybe TRBD1 (6 bases). The CDR3 has 14 residues. Per germline, CDR1 MNHEY and CDR2 SVGAGI. V shed 4 bases and J shed 1 base, with 8 bases lying between them. The chain's CDR3 is CASSWDISNQPQHF. The CDR3 DNA sequence: TGTGCCAGCAGTTGGGACATAAGCAATCAGCCCCAGCATTTT.

V and J are TRBV28 and TRBJ1-5; 10 positions match TRBD1. CDR3 length: 14 residues. Germline values: CDR1 MDHEN, CDR2 SYDVKM. Trimming at V came to 7 bases and at J to 5 bases, leaving 5 bases not matched to a gene. The CDR3 sequence: CASIPGTGDQPQHF. The CDR3 DNA reads TGTGCCAGCATTCCCGGGACAGGGGATCAGCCCCAGCATTTT. The complete variable domain, with remaining parts taken from reference TRBV28 and TRBJ1-5, reads DVKVTQSSRYLVKRTGEKVFLECVQDMDHENMFWYRQDPGLGLRLIYFSYDVKMKEKGDIPEGYSVSREKKERFSLILESASTNQTSMYLCASIPGTGDQPQHFGDGTRLSIL.